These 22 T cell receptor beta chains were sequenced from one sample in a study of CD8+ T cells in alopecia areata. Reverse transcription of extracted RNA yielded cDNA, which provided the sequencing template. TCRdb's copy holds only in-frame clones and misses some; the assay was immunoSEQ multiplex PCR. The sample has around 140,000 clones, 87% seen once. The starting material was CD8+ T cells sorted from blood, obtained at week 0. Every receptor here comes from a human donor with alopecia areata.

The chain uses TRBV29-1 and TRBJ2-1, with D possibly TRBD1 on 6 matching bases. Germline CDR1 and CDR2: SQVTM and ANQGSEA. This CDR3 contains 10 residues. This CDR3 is CGSGDNEQFF. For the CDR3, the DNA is TGCGGGTCAGGGGACAATGAGCAGTTCTTC.

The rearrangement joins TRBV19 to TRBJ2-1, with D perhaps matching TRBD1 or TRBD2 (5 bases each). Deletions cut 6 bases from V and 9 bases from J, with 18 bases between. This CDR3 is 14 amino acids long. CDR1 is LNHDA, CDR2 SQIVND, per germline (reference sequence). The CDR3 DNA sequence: TGTGCCAGTAGCCCCCCAAGGGACGGGGCTGAGCAGTTCTTC. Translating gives CASSPPRDGAEQFF.

The CDR3 nucleotides are TGTGCCAGCAGTTTGCGTGGCTTACTACGCGAGCAGTACTTC. Its protein is CASSLRGLLREQYF. V usage is TRBV27 and J usage is TRBJ2-7, with D unresolved. Germline V gene sequence: CDR1 MNHEY, CDR2 SMNVEV (reference sequence). The germline V and J ends were trimmed by 3 bases and 6 bases, with 15 bases remaining between them. The CDR3 is 14 amino acids.

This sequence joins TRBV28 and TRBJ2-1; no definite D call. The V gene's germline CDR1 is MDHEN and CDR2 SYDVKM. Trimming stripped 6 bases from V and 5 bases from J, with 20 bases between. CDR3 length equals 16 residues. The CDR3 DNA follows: TGTGCCAGCAGCTCCGTCCTAGGCCCGTCCCACAATGAGCAGTTCTTC. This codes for CASSSVLGPSHNEQFF. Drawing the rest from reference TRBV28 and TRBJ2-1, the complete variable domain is DVKVTQSSRYLVKRTGEKVFLECVQDMDHENMFWYRQDPGLGLRLIYFSYDVKMKEKGDIPEGYSVSREKKERFSLILESASTNQTSMYLCASSSVLGPSHNEQFFGPGTRLTVL.

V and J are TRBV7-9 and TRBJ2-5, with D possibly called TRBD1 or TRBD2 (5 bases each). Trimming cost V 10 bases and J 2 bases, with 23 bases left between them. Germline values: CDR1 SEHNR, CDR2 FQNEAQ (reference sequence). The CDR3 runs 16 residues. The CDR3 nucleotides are TGTGCCACCCTACCGGGGCCGCCACACCTACAAGAGACCCAGTACTTC. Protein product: CATLPGPPHLQETQYF.

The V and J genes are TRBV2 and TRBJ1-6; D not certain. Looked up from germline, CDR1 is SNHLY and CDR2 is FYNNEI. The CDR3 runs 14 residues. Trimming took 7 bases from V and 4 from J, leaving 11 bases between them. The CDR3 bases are TGTGCCAGCATCCAGCGGAGTTATAATTCACCCCTCCACTTT. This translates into CASIQRSYNSPLHF.

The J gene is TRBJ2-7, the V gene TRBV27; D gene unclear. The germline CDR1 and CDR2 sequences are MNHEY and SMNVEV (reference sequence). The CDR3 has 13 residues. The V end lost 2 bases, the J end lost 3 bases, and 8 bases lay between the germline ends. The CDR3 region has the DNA TGTGCCAGCAGTTTACGCGTAAACTACGAGCAGTACTTC. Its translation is CASSLRVNYEQYF.

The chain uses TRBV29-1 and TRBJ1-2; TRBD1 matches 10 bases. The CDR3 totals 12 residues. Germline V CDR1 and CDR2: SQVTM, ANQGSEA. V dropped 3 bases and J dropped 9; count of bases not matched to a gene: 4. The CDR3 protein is CSVEGGQGSYTF. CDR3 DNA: TGCAGCGTTGAGGGGGGACAGGGGAGCTACACCTTC.

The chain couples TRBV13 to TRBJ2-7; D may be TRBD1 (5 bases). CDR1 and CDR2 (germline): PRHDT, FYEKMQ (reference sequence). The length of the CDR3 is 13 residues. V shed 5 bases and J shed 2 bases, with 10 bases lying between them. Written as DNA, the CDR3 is TGTGCCAGCAGCCCACCAGGGACCTACGAGCAGTACTTC. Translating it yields CASSPPGTYEQYF.

The CDR3 sequence is CASSIMESSYEQYF. The CDR3 region has the DNA TGTGCCAGTAGTATTATGGAGAGTTCCTACGAGCAGTACTTC. The J gene is TRBJ2-7, the V gene TRBV19; D is unclear. The CDR3 has 14 residues. V was pared by 3 bases and J by 1 base, with 10 bases between. CDR1 and CDR2 from the germline V gene are LNHDA and SQIVND (reference sequence). The variable domain in full, with the rest retrieved from reference TRBV19 and TRBJ2-7, is DGGITQSPKYLFRKEGQNVTLSCEQNLNHDAMYWYRQDPGQGLRLIYYSQIVNDFQKGDIAEGYSVSREKKESFPLTVTSAQKNPTAFYLCASSIMESSYEQYFGPGTRLTVT.

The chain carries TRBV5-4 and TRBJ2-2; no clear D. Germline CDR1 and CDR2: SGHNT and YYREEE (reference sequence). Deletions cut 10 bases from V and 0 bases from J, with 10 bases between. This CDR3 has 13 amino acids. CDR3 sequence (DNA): TGTGCCCAAGGCACGGCGAACACCGGGGAGCTGTTTTTT. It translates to CAQGTANTGELFF.

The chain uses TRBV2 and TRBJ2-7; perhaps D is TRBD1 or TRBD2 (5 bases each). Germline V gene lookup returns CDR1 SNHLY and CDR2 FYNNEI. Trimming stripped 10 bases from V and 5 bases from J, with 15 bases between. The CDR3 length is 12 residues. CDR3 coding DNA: TGTGCCAACGGACTGGGGACCGACGAGCAGTACTTC. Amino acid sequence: CANGLGTDEQYF. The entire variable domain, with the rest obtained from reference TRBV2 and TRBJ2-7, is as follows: EPEVTQTPSHQVTQMGQEVILRCVPISNHLYFYWYRQILGQKVEFLVSFYNNEISEKSEIFDDQFSVERPDGSNFTLKIRSTKLEDSAMYFCANGLGTDEQYFGPGTRLTVT.

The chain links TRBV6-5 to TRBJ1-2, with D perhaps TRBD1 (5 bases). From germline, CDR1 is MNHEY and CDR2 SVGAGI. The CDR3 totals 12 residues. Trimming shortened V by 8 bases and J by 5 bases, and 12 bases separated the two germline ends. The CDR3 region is CASWRGSYGYTF. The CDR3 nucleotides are TGTGCCAGCTGGAGGGGCAGTTATGGCTACACCTTC.

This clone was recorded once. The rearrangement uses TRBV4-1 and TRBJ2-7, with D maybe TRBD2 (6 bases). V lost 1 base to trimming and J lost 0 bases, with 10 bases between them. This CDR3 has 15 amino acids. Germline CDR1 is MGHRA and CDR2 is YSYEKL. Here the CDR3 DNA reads TGCGCCAGCAGCCAAGGACTAGGGAACTCCTACGAGCAGTACTTC. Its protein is CASSQGLGNSYEQYF.

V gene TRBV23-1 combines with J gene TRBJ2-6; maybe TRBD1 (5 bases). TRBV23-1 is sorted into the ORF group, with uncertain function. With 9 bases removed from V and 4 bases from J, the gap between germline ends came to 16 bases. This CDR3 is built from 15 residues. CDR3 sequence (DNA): TGCGCCAGTGAAGGGGAATCGAGCGGGGCCAACGTCCTGACTTTC. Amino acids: CASEGESSGANVLTF.

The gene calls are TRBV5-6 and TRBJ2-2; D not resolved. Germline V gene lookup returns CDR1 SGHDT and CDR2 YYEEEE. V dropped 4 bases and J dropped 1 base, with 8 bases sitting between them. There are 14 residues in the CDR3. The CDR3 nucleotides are TGTGCCAGCAGCCCTCCAGTGAACACCGGGGAGCTGTTTTTT. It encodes CASSPPVNTGELFF.

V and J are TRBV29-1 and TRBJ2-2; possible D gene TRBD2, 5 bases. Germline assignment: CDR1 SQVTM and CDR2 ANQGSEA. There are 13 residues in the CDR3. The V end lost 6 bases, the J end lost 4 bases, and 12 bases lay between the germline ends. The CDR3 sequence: CSVSGPGTGELFF. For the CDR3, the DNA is TGCAGCGTCAGCGGCCCGGGCACCGGGGAGCTGTTTTTT.

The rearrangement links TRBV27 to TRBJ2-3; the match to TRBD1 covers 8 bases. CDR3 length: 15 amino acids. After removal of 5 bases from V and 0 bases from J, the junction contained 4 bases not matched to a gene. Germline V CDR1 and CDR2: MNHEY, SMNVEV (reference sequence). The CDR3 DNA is TGTGCCAGCAGTCTGGACAGGGCTAGCACAGATACGCAGTATTTT. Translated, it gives CASSLDRASTDTQYF.

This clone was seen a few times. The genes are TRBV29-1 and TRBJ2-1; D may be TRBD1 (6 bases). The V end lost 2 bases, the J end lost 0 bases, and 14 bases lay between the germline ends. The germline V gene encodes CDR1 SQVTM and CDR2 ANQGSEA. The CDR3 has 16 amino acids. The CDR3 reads CSVEHNDRSSYNEQFF. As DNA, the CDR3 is TGCAGCGTTGAACACAACGACAGGAGCTCCTACAATGAGCAGTTCTTC.

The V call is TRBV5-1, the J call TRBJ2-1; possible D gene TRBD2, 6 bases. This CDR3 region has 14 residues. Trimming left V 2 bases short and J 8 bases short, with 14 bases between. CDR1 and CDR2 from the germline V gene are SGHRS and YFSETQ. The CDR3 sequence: CASSLSGGRHEQFF. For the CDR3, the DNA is TGCGCCAGCAGCTTATCAGGAGGGCGACATGAGCAGTTCTTC.

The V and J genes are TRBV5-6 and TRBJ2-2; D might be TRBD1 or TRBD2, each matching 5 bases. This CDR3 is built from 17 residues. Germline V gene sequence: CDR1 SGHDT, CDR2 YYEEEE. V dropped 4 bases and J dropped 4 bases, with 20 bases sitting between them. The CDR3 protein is CASSNGLEGLVTGELFF. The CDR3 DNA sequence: TGTGCCAGCAGCAATGGTCTAGAGGGGCTGGTCACCGGGGAGCTGTTTTTT.

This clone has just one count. The CDR3 loop reads CAWSVSHEQYF. Here the CDR3 DNA reads TGTGCCTGGAGTGTAAGCCACGAGCAGTACTTC. The rearrangement joins TRBV30 to TRBJ2-7; no reliable D call. The V end was cut by 0 bases, the J end by 5 bases, with 5 bases between. Germline V CDR1 and CDR2: GTSNPN, SVGIG (reference sequence). The CDR3 sequence is 11 residues long.